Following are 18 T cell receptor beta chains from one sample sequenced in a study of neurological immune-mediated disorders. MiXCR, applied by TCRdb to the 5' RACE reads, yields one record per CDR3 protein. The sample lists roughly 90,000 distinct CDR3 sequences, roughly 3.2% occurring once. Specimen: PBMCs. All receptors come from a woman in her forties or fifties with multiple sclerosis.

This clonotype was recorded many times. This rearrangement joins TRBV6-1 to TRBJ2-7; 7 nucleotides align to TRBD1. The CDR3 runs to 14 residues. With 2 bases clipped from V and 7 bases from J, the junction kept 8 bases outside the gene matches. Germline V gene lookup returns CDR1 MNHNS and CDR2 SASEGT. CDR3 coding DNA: TGTGCCAGCAGTGAACAGGGGGTCAGATCTGAGCAGTACTTC. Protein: CASSEQGVRSEQYF.

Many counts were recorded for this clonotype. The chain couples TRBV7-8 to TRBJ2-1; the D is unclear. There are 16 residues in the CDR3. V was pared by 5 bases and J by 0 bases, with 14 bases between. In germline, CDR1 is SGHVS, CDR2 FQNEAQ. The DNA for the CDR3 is TGTGCCAGCAGCCCCGCTCGCTTCAGCTCCTACAATGAGCAGTTCTTC. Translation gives CASSPARFSSYNEQFF.

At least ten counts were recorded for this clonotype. Here the CDR3 reads CASSKDRLRAGQETQYF. In DNA form, the CDR3 reads TGTGCCAGCAGCAAAGACCGGCTCCGTGCGGGGCAAGAGACCCAGTACTTC. The V call is TRBV21-1, the J call TRBJ2-5; the listed D gene, TRBD2, was not tested against the DNA. TRBV21-1 is noted as a pseudogene. The CDR3 sequence is 17 residues long.

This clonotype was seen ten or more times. CDR3 amino acids: CSVVRRLDTQYF. In DNA form, the CDR3 reads TGCAGTGTTGTCCGCCGGCTAGATACGCAGTATTTT. This chain uses TRBV20-1 with TRBJ2-3; the D is unclear. CDR1 and CDR2 (germline): DFQATT, SNEGSKA (reference sequence). The CDR3 loop spans 12 amino acids. Trimming took off 7 bases at V and 5 bases at J, with 13 bases between the two ends.

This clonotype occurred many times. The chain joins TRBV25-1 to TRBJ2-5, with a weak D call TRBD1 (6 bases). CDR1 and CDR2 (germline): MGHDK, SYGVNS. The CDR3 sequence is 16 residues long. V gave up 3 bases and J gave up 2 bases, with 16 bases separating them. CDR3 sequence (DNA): TGTGCCAGCAGTGACAGTACCGGGACACCGCAAGAGACCCAGTACTTC. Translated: CASSDSTGTPQETQYF. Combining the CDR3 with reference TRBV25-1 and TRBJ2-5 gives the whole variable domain EADIYQTPRYLVIGTGKKITLECSQTMGHDKMYWYQQDPGMELHLIHYSYGVNSTEKGDLSSESTVSRIRTEHFPLTLESARPSHTSQYLCASSDSTGTPQETQYFGPGTRLLVL.

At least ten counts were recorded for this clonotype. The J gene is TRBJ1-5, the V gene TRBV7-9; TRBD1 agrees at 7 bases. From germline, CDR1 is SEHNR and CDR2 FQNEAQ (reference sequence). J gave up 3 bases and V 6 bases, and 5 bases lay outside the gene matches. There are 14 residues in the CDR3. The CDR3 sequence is CASSQGEVNQPQHF. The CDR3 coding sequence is TGTGCCAGCAGTCAGGGGGAGGTCAATCAGCCCCAGCATTTT. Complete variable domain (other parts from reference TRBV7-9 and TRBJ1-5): DTGVSQNPRHKITKRGQNVTFRCDPISEHNRLYWYRQTLGQGPEFLTYFQNEAQLEKSRLLSDRFSAERPKGSFSTLEIQRTEQGDSAMYLCASSQGEVNQPQHFGDGTRLSIL.

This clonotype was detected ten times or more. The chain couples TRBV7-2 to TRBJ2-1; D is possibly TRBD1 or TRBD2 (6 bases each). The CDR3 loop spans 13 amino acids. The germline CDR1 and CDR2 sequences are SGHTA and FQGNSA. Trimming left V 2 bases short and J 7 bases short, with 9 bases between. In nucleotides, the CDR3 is TGTGCCAGCAGCTTATGGGGGGCTAATGAGCAGTTCTTC. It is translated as CASSLWGANEQFF.

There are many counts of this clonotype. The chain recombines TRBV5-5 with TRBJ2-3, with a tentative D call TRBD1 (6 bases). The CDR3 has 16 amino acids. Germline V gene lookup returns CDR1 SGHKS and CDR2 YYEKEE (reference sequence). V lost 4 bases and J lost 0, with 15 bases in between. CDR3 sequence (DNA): TGTGCCAGCAGCGTAGACAGGTTTTTTAGCACAGATACGCAGTATTTT. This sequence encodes CASSVDRFFSTDTQYF.

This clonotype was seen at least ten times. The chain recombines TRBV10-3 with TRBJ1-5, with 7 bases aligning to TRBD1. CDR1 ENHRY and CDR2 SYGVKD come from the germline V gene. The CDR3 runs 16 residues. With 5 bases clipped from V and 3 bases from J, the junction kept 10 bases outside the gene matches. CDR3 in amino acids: CAISTGALRDNQPQHF. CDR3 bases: TGTGCCATCAGTACAGGGGCCCTCAGGGACAATCAGCCCCAGCATTTT.

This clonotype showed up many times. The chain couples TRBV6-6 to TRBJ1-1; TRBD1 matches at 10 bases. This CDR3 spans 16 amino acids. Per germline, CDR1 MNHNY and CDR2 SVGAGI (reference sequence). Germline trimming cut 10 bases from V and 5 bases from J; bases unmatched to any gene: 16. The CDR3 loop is CATTPQTGGANTEAFF. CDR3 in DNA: TGTGCCACCACCCCCCAGACAGGGGGCGCGAATACTGAAGCTTTCTTT.

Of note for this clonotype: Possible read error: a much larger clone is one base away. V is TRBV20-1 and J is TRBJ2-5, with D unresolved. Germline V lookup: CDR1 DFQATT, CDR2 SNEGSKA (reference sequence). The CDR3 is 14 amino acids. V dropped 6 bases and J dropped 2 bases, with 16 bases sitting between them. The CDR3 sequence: CSAQPLGPQETQYF. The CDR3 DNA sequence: TGCAGTGCGCAACCGCTCGGACCACAAGAGACCCAGTACTTC.

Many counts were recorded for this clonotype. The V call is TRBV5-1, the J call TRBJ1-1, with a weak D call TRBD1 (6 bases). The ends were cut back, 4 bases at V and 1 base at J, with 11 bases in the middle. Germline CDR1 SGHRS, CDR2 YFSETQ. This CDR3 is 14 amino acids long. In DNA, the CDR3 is TGCGCCAGCAGCCCCAGACAGGAGAACACTGAAGCTTTCTTT. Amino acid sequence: CASSPRQENTEAFF.

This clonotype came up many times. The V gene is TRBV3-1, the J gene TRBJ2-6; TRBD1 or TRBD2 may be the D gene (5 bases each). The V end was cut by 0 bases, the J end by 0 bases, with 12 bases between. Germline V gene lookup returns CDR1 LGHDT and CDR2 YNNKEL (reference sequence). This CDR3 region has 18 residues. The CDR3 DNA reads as TGTGCCAGCAGCCAAGATTGGGGACGGACCTCTGGGGCCAACGTCCTGACTTTC. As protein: CASSQDWGRTSGANVLTF.

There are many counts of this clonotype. The CDR3 is CASSLRQGGNYGYTF. DNA of the CDR3: TGCGCCAGCAGCTTAAGACAGGGAGGAAACTATGGCTACACCTTC. The chain combines TRBV5-1 with TRBJ1-2; 7 nucleotides align to TRBD1. With V trimmed by 2 bases and J by 2 bases, 6 bases remained unmatched. CDR1 and CDR2 from the germline V gene are SGHRS and YFSETQ. The CDR3 is made up of 15 amino acids.

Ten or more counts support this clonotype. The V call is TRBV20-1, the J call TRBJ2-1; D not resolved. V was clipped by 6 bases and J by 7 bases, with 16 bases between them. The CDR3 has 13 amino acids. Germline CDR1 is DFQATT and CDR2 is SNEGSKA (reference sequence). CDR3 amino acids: CSALTPGPNEQFF. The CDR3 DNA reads TGCAGTGCCCTTACACCAGGACCAAATGAGCAGTTCTTC.

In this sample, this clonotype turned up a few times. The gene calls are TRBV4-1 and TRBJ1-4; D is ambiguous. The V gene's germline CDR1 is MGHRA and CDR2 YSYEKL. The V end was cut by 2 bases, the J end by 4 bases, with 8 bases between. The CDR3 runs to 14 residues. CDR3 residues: CASSQTADNEKLFF. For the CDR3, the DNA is TGCGCCAGCAGCCAAACAGCTGATAATGAAAAACTGTTTTTT.

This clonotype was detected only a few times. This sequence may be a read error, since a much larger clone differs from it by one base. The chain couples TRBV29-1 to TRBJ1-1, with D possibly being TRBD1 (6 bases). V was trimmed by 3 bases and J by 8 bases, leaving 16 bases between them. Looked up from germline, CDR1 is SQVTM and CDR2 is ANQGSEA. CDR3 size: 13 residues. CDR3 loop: CSVERGRGKEAFF. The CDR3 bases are TGCAGCGTTGAGCGGGGGCGGGGGAAAGAAGCTTTCTTT.

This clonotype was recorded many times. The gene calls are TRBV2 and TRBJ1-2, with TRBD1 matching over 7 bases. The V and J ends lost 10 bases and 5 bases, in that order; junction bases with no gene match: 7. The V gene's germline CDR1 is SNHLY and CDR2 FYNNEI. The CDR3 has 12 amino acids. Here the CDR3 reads CATRQGLYGYTF. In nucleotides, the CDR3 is TGTGCCACCCGACAGGGACTATATGGCTACACCTTC.